One sample yielded the 9 T cell receptor beta chains listed below, sequenced in a study of graft-versus-host responses after intestinal transplantation. The protocol was immunoSEQ multiplex PCR, while the TCRdb copy is restricted to in-frame clones and leaves out a portion. The table records about 15,000 clones, around 87% of them present only once. Material: bone marrow, obtained approximately 120 days after intestinal transplantation. These receptor sequences come from a human patient who received an intestinal transplant, so some T cells may come from the graft donor.

Worth noting for this clone: This specimen includes other DNA sequences encoding the same CDR3. J is TRBJ2-7 and V is TRBV6-5; 12 bases are a match to TRBD2. Germline lookup yields CDR1 MNHEY and CDR2 SVGAGI. This CDR3 is built from 15 residues. J gave up 4 bases and V 0 bases, and 1 base lay outside the gene matches. CDR3 protein: CASSYSLAGGYEQYF. CDR3 sequence (DNA): TGTGCCAGCAGTTACTCTCTAGCGGGAGGGTACGAGCAGTACTTC.

V usage is TRBV7-9 and J usage is TRBJ2-5; D may be TRBD2 (7 bases). The DNA end lines up better with TRBJ2-7; the J call may be wrong. Germline CDR1 is SEHNR and CDR2 is FQNEAQ (reference sequence). The CDR3 has 16 residues. The CDR3 sequence: CASSLGGAASGYEQYF. CDR3 DNA sequence: TGTGCCAGCAGCTTAGGGGGGGCAGCTAGCGGTTACGAGCAGTACTTC.

The rearrangement uses TRBV7-3 and TRBJ2-3; 8 bases agree with TRBD2. Germline loops: CDR1 SGHTA, CDR2 FQGTGA. J was trimmed by 6 bases and V by 5 bases; bases with no gene match: 7. This CDR3 is 14 amino acids long. The CDR3 here is CASSRAGVTDTQYF. In DNA form, the CDR3 reads TGTGCCAGCAGCAGAGCGGGAGTTACCGATACGCAGTATTTT.

The chain employs TRBV18 and TRBJ1-4, with D uncertain. Trimming left V 1 base short and J 8 bases short, with 11 bases between. Germline values: CDR1 KGHSH, CDR2 LQKENI. CDR3 length: 14 residues. DNA for the CDR3: TGTGCCAGCTCACCACAGGGAGTAGGAGAAAAACTGTTTTTT. Amino acid sequence: CASSPQGVGEKLFF. Full variable domain (remainder filled in from reference TRBV18 and TRBJ1-4): NAGVMQNPRHLVRRRGQEARLRCSPMKGHSHVYWYRQLPEEGLKFMVYLQKENIIDESGMPKERFSAEFPKEGPSILRIQQVVRGDSAAYFCASSPQGVGEKLFFGSGTQLSVL.

This chain links TRBV2 with TRBJ1-1; the D gene is possibly TRBD1 (6 bases). The CDR3 is 14 residues long. The germline V and J ends were trimmed by 7 bases and 5 bases, with 17 bases remaining between them. Germline V gene lookup returns CDR1 SNHLY and CDR2 FYNNEI. The CDR3 is CASNTDGGFTEAFF. The CDR3 DNA reads as TGTGCCAGCAATACGGACGGGGGCTTTACTGAAGCTTTCTTT.

This rearrangement joins TRBV4-3 to TRBJ1-2; tentative D call: TRBD1 (5 bases). Trimming removed 2 bases at V and 6 bases at J, with 16 bases between. The CDR3 length is 15 residues. CDR1 and CDR2 from the germline V gene are LGHNA and YSLEER. DNA of the CDR3: TGCGCCAGCAGCCAATCTCTTTTGGCAGGGAATGGCTACACCTTC. Protein product: CASSQSLLAGNGYTF.

There are a few counts of this clone. This rearrangement joins TRBV7-3 to TRBJ2-3; D unresolved. This CDR3 has 16 amino acids. The germline CDR1 and CDR2 sequences are SGHTA and FQGTGA. The V gene lost 0 bases and the J gene lost 4 bases, with 14 bases spanning the gap. The CDR3 here is CASSLTPDFSPDTQYF. The CDR3 nucleotides read TGTGCCAGCAGCTTAACCCCCGACTTTTCCCCAGATACGCAGTATTTT. Filled out from reference TRBV7-3 and TRBJ2-3, the complete variable domain reads GAGVSQTPSNKVTEKGKYVELRCDPISGHTALYWYRQSLGQGPEFLIYFQGTGAADDSGLPNDRFFAVRPEGSVSTLKIQRTERGDSAVYLCASSLTPDFSPDTQYFGPGTRLTVL.

This chain joins TRBV28 and TRBJ2-1; 14 bases match TRBD2. CDR3 length equals 22 residues. In germline, CDR1 is MDHEN, CDR2 SYDVKM. V was pared by 4 bases and J by 6 bases, with 23 bases of the junction left unmatched. This CDR3 is CASSSPPIHGTSGRGPSNEQFF. The CDR3 DNA follows: TGTGCCAGCAGTTCTCCACCTATTCATGGGACTAGCGGGAGAGGGCCGAGCAATGAGCAGTTCTTC.

The chain is built from TRBV9 and TRBJ1-2, with TRBD1 identical over 8 bases. This CDR3 contains 14 residues. The germline V gene encodes CDR1 SGDLS and CDR2 YYNGEE. With 0 bases clipped from V and 2 bases from J, the junction kept 0 bases outside the gene matches. The chain's CDR3 is CASSVDRGNYGYTF. CDR3 DNA sequence: TGTGCCAGCAGCGTAGACAGGGGGAACTATGGCTACACCTTC. Full variable domain (missing parts from reference TRBV9 and TRBJ1-2): DSGVTQTPKHLITATGQRVTLRCSPRSGDLSVYWYQQSLDQGLQFLIQYYNGEERAKGNILERFSAQQFPDLHSELNLSSLELGDSALYFCASSVDRGNYGYTFGSGTRLTVV.